These 12 T cell receptor beta chains were all obtained from the same sample, sequenced in a study of OX40 agonist ivuxolimab in advanced cancers. Assay used: immunoSEQ multiplex PCR; TCRdb lists only in-frame clones, some missing. The repertoire includes 7,000 to 9,500 clones, about 69% of them detected once, and approximately 48% sits in the top ten. Source: CD4+ or CD8+ T cells sorted from blood, taken in a trial of the OX40 agonist ivuxolimab. These receptor sequences come from an adult with an advanced solid tumor such as melanoma, head and neck, liver or kidney cancer.

The J gene is TRBJ1-2, the V gene TRBV5-1, with D hard to call. CDR3 length equals 16 residues. Germline assignment: CDR1 SGHRS and CDR2 YFSETQ. V shed 2 bases and J shed 8 bases, with 22 bases lying between them. The CDR3 DNA reads TGCGCCAGCAGCTTATCAGGTGACGGAAGAATGCAGGGCTACACCTTC. It is translated as CASSLSGDGRMQGYTF.

The rearrangement links TRBV15 to TRBJ2-7, with D uncertain. CDR3 length equals 11 residues. The V end lost 0 bases, the J end lost 7 bases, and 4 bases lay between the germline ends. Germline lookup yields CDR1 LNHNV and CDR2 YYDKDF (reference sequence). The CDR3 sequence is CATSRDLEQYF. The DNA of the CDR3 is TGTGCCACCAGCAGAGATTTAGAGCAGTACTTC.

The V call is TRBV7-2, the J call TRBJ1-2, with D possibly matching TRBD1 (6 bases). In germline, CDR1 is SGHTA, CDR2 FQGNSA. The CDR3 has 15 residues. The V and J ends lost 5 bases and 0 bases respectively, with 13 bases between them. The DNA of the CDR3 is TGTGCCAGCAGCCAGGGACAAGGAGCTAACTATGGCTACACCTTC. Translated: CASSQGQGANYGYTF.

The V gene is TRBV11-2, the J gene TRBJ1-4; the match to TRBD1 covers 9 bases. With 5 bases clipped from V and 3 bases from J, the junction kept 10 bases outside the gene matches. CDR1 SGHAT and CDR2 FQNNGV come from the germline V gene. The CDR3 is 17 residues long. The CDR3 protein is CASSDTGGSGSNEKLFF. The CDR3 bases are TGTGCCAGCAGCGACACAGGGGGCAGCGGCTCTAATGAAAAACTGTTTTTT.

The chain has TRBV9 and TRBJ2-7; TRBD1 aligns across 9 bases. Germline CDR1 is SGDLS and CDR2 is YYNGEE. The CDR3 contains 16 residues. Trimming removed 4 bases from V and 1 base from J; junction bases left unmatched: 9. CDR3 protein: CASSRSSGQGSYEQYF. The CDR3 DNA sequence: TGTGCCAGCAGCAGATCCTCGGGACAGGGTTCCTACGAGCAGTACTTC.

This clone has only a few counts. The chain recombines TRBV19 with TRBJ1-1; the D gene is possibly TRBD1 (5 bases). Trimming stripped 2 bases from V and 4 bases from J, with 8 bases between. CDR1 and CDR2 (germline): LNHDA, SQIVND (reference sequence). The CDR3 covers 13 residues. The CDR3 here is CASSIHGGTEAFF. CDR3 nucleotides: TGTGCCAGTAGTATACACGGGGGCACTGAAGCTTTCTTT.

V is TRBV5-6 and J is TRBJ2-1, with D unresolved. The CDR3 runs 14 residues. Germline CDR1 is SGHDT and CDR2 is YYEEEE. The ends were cut back, 2 bases at V and 1 base at J, with 7 bases in the middle. The CDR3 nucleotides are TGTGCCAGCAGCTTAGGTACATCCTACAATGAGCAGTTCTTC. It translates to CASSLGTSYNEQFF. Full variable domain (outside the CDR3, taken from reference TRBV5-6 and TRBJ2-1): DAGVTQSPTHLIKTRGQQVTLRCSPKSGHDTVSWYQQALGQGPQFIFQYYEEEERQRGNFPDRFSGHQFPNYSSELNVNALLLGDSALYLCASSLGTSYNEQFFGPGTRLTVL.

The sample holds one count of this clone. The CDR3 bases are TGTGCCAGCAGCTTGGGCGGGACTCACCCTCGGTACGAGCAGTACTTC. It yields the protein CASSLGGTHPRYEQYF. The rearrangement uses TRBV7-8 and TRBJ2-7, with TRBD2 as a possible D gene (6 bases). V lost 3 bases, J lost 4 bases, and 19 bases lay in between. Germline assignment: CDR1 SGHVS and CDR2 FQNEAQ. This CDR3 comprises 16 residues.

This clone appeared a single time. The J gene is TRBJ2-3, the V gene TRBV10-3; D not certain. Germline CDR1 is ENHRY and CDR2 is SYGVKD. The CDR3 has 13 residues. V was clipped by 7 bases and J by 0 bases, with 8 bases between them. CDR3 in DNA: TGTGCCATCAATAGTTTTAGCACAGATACGCAGTATTTT. This encodes CAINSFSTDTQYF.

J is TRBJ1-1 and V is TRBV7-8; D is unclear. Germline loops: CDR1 SGHVS, CDR2 FQNEAQ. V lost 1 base, J lost 1 base, and 7 bases lay in between. The CDR3 consists of 14 residues. CDR3 nucleotides: TGTGCCAGCAGCTTAGGGGGAGGGAACACTGAAGCTTTCTTT. Residues: CASSLGGGNTEAFF. The complete variable domain, with remaining parts taken from reference TRBV7-8 and TRBJ1-1, reads GAGVSQSPRYKVAKRGQDVALRCDPISGHVSLFWYQQALGQGPEFLTYFQNEAQLDKSGLPSDRFFAERPEGSVSTLKIQRTQQEDSAVYLCASSLGGGNTEAFFGQGTRLTVV.

This clone occurred once. This rearrangement joins TRBV4-1 to TRBJ2-3; 8 nucleotides line up with TRBD1. V lost 0 bases, J lost 6 bases, and 2 bases stayed unmatched. The germline CDR1 and CDR2 sequences are MGHRA and YSYEKL. The CDR3 sequence is 14 residues long. Here the CDR3 DNA reads TGCGCCAGCAGCCAAGAGCAGGGGGCCGATACGCAGTATTTT. It yields the protein CASSQEQGADTQYF.

The chain links TRBV27 to TRBJ2-1; TRBD1 aligns across 7 bases. The junction had 9 bases not matched to a gene; V was cut back by 5 bases and J by 5 bases. The germline gives CDR1 MNHEY, CDR2 SMNVEV (reference sequence). The CDR3 is 15 amino acids. CDR3 in DNA: TGTGCCAGCAGTAAATCCGGGACAGAAAACAATGAGCAGTTCTTC. Translation: CASSKSGTENNEQFF.